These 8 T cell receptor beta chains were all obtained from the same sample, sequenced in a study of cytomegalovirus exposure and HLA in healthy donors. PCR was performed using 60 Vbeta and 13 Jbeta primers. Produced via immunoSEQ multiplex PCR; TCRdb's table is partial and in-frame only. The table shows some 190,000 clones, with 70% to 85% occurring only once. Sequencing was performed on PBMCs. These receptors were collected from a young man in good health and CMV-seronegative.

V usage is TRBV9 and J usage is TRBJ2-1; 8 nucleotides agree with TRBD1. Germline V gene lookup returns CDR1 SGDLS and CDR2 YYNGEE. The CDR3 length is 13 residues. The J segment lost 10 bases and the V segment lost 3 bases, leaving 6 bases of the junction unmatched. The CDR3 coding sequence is TGTGCCAGCAGCGCATCAGGGGGCAGAGAGCAGTTCTTC. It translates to CASSASGGREQFF.

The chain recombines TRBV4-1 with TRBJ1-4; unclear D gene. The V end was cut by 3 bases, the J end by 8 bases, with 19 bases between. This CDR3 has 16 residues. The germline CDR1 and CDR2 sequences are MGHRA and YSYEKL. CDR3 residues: CASSHGNSFSNEKLFF. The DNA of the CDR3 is TGCGCCAGCAGCCACGGTAATTCGTTCTCCAACGAAAAACTGTTTTTT.

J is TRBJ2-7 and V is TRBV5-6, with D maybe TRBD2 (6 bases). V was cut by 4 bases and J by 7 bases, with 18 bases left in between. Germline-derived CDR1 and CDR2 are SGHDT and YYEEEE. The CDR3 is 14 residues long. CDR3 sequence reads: CASSRGGVGEEQYF. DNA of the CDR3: TGTGCCAGCAGCCGAGGAGGGGTGGGCGAGGAGCAGTACTTC. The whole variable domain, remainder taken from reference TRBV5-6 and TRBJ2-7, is DAGVTQSPTHLIKTRGQQVTLRCSPKSGHDTVSWYQQALGQGPQFIFQYYEEEERQRGNFPDRFSGHQFPNYSSELNVNALLLGDSALYLCASSRGGVGEEQYFGPGTRLTVT.

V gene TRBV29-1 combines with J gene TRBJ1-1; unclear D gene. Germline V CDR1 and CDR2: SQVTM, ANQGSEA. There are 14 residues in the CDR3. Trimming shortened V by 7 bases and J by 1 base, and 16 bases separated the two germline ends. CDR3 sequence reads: CSARISLSNTEAFF. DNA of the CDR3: TGCAGCGCGCGCATTAGTCTATCGAACACTGAAGCTTTCTTT.

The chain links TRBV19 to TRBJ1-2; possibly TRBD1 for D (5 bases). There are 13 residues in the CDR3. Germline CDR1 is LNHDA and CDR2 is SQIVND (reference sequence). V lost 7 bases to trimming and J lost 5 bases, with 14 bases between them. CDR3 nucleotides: TGTGCCAGTACCACCAGGGCGGGGTATGGCTACACCTTC. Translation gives CASTTRAGYGYTF. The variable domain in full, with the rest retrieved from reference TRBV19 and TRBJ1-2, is DGGITQSPKYLFRKEGQNVTLSCEQNLNHDAMYWYRQDPGQGLRLIYYSQIVNDFQKGDIAEGYSVSREKKESFPLTVTSAQKNPTAFYLCASTTRAGYGYTFGSGTRLTVV.

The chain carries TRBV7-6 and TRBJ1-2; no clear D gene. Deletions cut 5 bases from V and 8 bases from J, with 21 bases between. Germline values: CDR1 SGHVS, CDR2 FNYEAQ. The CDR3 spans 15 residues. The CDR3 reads CASSPATDGVPGYTF. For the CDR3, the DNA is TGTGCCAGCAGCCCTGCGACGGATGGAGTCCCCGGCTACACCTTC.

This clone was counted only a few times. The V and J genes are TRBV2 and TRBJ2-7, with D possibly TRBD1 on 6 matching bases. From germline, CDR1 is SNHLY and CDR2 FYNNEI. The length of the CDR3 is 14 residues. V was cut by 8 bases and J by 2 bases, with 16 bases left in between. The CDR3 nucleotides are TGTGCCAGCCGGATCCGGGACAAAACCTACGAGCAGTACTTC. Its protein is CASRIRDKTYEQYF.

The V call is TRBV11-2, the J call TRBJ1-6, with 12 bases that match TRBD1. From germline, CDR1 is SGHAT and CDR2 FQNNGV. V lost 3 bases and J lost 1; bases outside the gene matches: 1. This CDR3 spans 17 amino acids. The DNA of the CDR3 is TGTGCCAGCAGCTTGGGACAGGGGGCGTCCTATAATTCACCCCTCCACTTT. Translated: CASSLGQGASYNSPLHF.